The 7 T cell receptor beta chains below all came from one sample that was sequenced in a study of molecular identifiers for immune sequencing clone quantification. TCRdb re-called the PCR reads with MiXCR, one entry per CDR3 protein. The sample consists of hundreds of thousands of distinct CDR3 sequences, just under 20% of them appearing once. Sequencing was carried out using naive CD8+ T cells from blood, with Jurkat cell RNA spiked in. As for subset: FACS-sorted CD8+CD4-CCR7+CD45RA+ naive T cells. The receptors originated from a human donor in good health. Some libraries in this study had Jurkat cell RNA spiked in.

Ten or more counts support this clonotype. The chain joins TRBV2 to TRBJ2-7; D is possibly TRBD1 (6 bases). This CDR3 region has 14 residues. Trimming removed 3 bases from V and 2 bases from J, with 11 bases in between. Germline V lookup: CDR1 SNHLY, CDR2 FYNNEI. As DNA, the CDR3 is TGTGCCAGCAGTGAGGAGGACAGAGCCTACGAGCAGTACTTC. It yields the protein CASSEEDRAYEQYF.

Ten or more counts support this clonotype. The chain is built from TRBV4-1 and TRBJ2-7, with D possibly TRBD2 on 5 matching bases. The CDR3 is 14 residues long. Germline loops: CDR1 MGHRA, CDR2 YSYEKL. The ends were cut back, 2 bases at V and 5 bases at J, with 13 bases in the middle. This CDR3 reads CASSQRAARNEQYF. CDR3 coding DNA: TGCGCCAGCAGCCAAAGAGCGGCCCGCAACGAGCAGTACTTC.

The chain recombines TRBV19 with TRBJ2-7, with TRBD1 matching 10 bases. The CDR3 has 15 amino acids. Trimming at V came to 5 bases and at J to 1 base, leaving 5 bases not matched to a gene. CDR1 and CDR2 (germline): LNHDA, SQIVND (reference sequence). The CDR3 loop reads CASSAGTGVSYEQYF. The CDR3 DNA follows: TGTGCCAGTAGTGCCGGGACAGGGGTATCCTACGAGCAGTACTTC.

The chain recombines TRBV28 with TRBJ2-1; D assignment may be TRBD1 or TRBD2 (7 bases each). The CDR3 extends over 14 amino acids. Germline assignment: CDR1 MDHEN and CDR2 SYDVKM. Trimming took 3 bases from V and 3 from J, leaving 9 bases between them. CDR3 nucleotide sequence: TGTGCCAGCAGTTTCAGGGGGGGCTACAATGAGCAGTTCTTC. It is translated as CASSFRGGYNEQFF. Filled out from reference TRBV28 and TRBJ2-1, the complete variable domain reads DVKVTQSSRYLVKRTGEKVFLECVQDMDHENMFWYRQDPGLGLRLIYFSYDVKMKEKGDIPEGYSVSREKKERFSLILESASTNQTSMYLCASSFRGGYNEQFFGPGTRLTVL.

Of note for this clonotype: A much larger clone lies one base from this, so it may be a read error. DNA for the CDR3: TGTGCCAGCAGCGGGGGGTTGCGGGGAAGAACTGAAGCTTTCTTT. Protein product: CASSGGLRGRTEAFF. The V call is TRBV7-9, the J call TRBJ1-1; TRBD1 is a possible D gene (5 bases). Looked up from germline, CDR1 is SEHNR and CDR2 is FQNEAQ (reference sequence). V lost 5 bases, J lost 5 bases, and 18 bases lay in between. The CDR3 contains 15 residues.

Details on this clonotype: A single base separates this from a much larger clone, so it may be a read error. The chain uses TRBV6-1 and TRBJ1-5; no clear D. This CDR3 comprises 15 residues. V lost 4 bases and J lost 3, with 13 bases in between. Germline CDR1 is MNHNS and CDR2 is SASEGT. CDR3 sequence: CASSGQPSLNQPQHF. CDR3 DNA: TGTGCCAGCAGTGGGCAACCCAGCCTCAATCAGCCCCAGCATTTT.

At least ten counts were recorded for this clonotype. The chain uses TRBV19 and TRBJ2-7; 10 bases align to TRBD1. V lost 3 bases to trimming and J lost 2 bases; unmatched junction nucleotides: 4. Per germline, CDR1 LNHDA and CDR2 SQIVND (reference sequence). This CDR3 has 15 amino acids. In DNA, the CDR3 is TGTGCCAGTAGTATCAGGGACAGGGGTCCCTACGAGCAGTACTTC. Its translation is CASSIRDRGPYEQYF.